This passage covers 23 T cell receptor beta chains from one sample sequenced in a study of beta chain features in type 1 diabetes. Investigators reverse transcribed all isolated RNA, so they sequenced expressed TCRB transcripts. Sequencing was performed with immunoSEQ multiplex PCR; in TCRdb, only in-frame clones are kept and a portion is missing. This table has about 340,000 clones, approximately 8.2% appearing once. The sequencing input was central memory CD4+ T cells from blood. The receptor set was obtained from a woman between 18 and 29 years old in good health.

The chain carries TRBV2 and TRBJ2-3; D remains unclear. V was clipped by 4 bases and J by 4 bases, with 9 bases between them. Germline-derived CDR1 and CDR2 are SNHLY and FYNNEI. This CDR3 has 13 residues. This CDR3 is CASSGSKADTQYF. The CDR3, as DNA: TGTGCCAGCAGTGGGAGTAAGGCAGATACGCAGTATTTT.

This clone was picked up one time. This chain uses TRBV9 with TRBJ2-3; TRBD2 matches at 10 bases. Germline-derived CDR1 and CDR2 are SGDLS and YYNGEE. The CDR3 has 17 residues. V shed 1 base and J 4 bases; nucleotides not matched to a gene: 9. CDR3 region: CASSVKSSGSTPDTQYF. CDR3 in DNA: TGTGCCAGCAGCGTAAAATCTAGCGGGAGCACCCCAGATACGCAGTATTTT.

This clone has just a few counts. The chain carries TRBV28 and TRBJ2-7; TRBD2 aligns across 9 bases. This CDR3 contains 14 residues. V shed 6 bases and J 5 bases; nucleotides not matched to a gene: 8. Germline assignment: CDR1 MDHEN and CDR2 SYDVKM. The CDR3 loop is CASSLGGGDHEQYF. CDR3 sequence (DNA): TGTGCCAGCAGCCTCGGCGGGGGGGATCACGAGCAGTACTTC.

This clone was seen ten or more times. V usage is TRBV19 and J usage is TRBJ2-1; 7 positions match TRBD1. In germline, CDR1 is LNHDA, CDR2 SQIVND (reference sequence). Losses at the gene ends were 4 bases for V and 4 bases for J; bases not matched to a gene: 7. CDR3 length equals 15 residues. The CDR3 here is CASSKPGQNYNEQFF. The CDR3, as DNA: TGTGCCAGTAGTAAACCGGGACAGAATTACAATGAGCAGTTCTTC.

The chain couples TRBV11-2 to TRBJ2-7, with 10 positions matching TRBD1. Germline CDR1 SGHAT, CDR2 FQNNGV. The CDR3 has 15 amino acids. Germline trimming cut 0 bases from V and 7 bases from J; bases unmatched to any gene: 6. The chain's CDR3 is CASSLEGTGVGEQYF. The CDR3 DNA follows: TGTGCCAGCAGCTTAGAAGGGACAGGGGTCGGGGAGCAGTACTTC. The complete variable domain, with remaining parts taken from reference TRBV11-2 and TRBJ2-7, reads EAGVAQSPRYKIIEKRQSVAFWCNPISGHATLYWYQQILGQGPKLLIQFQNNGVVDDSQLPKDRFSAERLKGVDSTLKIQPAKLEDSAVYLCASSLEGTGVGEQYFGPGTRLTVT.

The gene calls are TRBV6-5 and TRBJ1-2, with D maybe TRBD1 (5 bases). The CDR3 is 14 amino acids. In germline, CDR1 is MNHEY, CDR2 SVGAGI. The V gene lost 2 bases and the J gene lost 2 bases, with 9 bases spanning the gap. CDR3 in DNA: TGTGCCAGCAGTTACGGGACGGTAAACTATGGCTACACCTTC. This gives the protein CASSYGTVNYGYTF.

This clone was observed a handful of times. The same CDR3 also results from other DNA sequences found in this sample. The chain joins TRBV18 to TRBJ2-7; tentatively, D is TRBD2 (6 bases). Trimming shortened V by 3 bases and J by 4 bases, and 10 bases separated the two germline ends. CDR3 length equals 13 residues. The germline CDR1 and CDR2 sequences are KGHSH and LQKENI. The CDR3: CASSPAGGYEQYF. The CDR3 region has the DNA TGTGCCAGCTCACCGGCTGGGGGGTACGAGCAGTACTTC. Complete variable domain (other parts from reference TRBV18 and TRBJ2-7): NAGVMQNPRHLVRRRGQEARLRCSPMKGHSHVYWYRQLPEEGLKFMVYLQKENIIDESGMPKERFSAEFPKEGPSILRIQQVVRGDSAAYFCASSPAGGYEQYFGPGTRLTVT.

The CDR3 region has the DNA TGCGCCAGCAGCCAGCAAGTTCGCACTAGTCATGGGGATACGCAGTATTTT. This sequence encodes CASSQQVRTSHGDTQYF. J is TRBJ2-3 and V is TRBV4-3, with a tentative D call TRBD2 (5 bases). The CDR3 is 17 amino acids. Between the trimmed V and J ends, which lost 3 bases and 6 bases, there was a span of 22 bases. Germline values: CDR1 LGHNA, CDR2 YSLEER.

This clone was detected only a few times. The V gene is TRBV7-3, the J gene TRBJ2-1, with D perhaps matching TRBD1 or TRBD2 (5 bases each). Deletions cut 2 bases from V and 14 bases from J, with 16 bases between. CDR3 size: 13 residues. Germline lookup yields CDR1 SGHTA and CDR2 FQGTGA. Here the CDR3 DNA reads TGTGCCAGCAGCTTAGCCCCCGAGGGGTTGAAGTTCTTC. It codes for CASSLAPEGLKFF.

This chain uses TRBV18 with TRBJ1-2; 9 nucleotides align to TRBD1. The CDR3 covers 15 residues. J lost 2 bases, V lost 3 bases, and 4 bases had no gene match. Germline CDR1 is KGHSH and CDR2 is LQKENI. CDR3 nucleotide sequence: TGTGCCAGCTCACCTGCGGGACAGGGAAACTATGGCTACACCTTC. Encoded protein: CASSPAGQGNYGYTF.

There are many counts of this clone. CDR3 residues: CASSLGRGSFLNGYTF. Written as DNA, the CDR3 is TGTGCCAGCAGCTTAGGACGGGGCAGCTTTTTGAATGGCTACACCTTC. The V and J genes are TRBV7-9 and TRBJ1-2; D might be TRBD1 (5 bases). V gave up 1 base and J gave up 6 bases, with 18 bases separating them. The CDR3 loop spans 16 amino acids. Per germline, CDR1 SEHNR and CDR2 FQNEAQ (reference sequence). Variable domain in full (rest from reference TRBV7-9 and TRBJ1-2): DTGVSQNPRHKITKRGQNVTFRCDPISEHNRLYWYRQTLGQGPEFLTYFQNEAQLEKSRLLSDRFSAERPKGSFSTLEIQRTEQGDSAMYLCASSLGRGSFLNGYTFGSGTRLTVV.

V gene TRBV29-1 combines with J gene TRBJ1-4; the match to TRBD1 covers 7 bases. The CDR3 runs to 14 residues. V trimming: 4 bases; J trimming: 7 bases; junction bases outside the gene matches: 9. Germline lookup yields CDR1 SQVTM and CDR2 ANQGSEA. CDR3 nucleotides: TGCAGCGTTGGGCGAACAGGGGTGGGTGAAAAACTGTTTTTT. This codes for CSVGRTGVGEKLFF.

This clone was detected a few times. This rearrangement joins TRBV9 to TRBJ2-1; the match to TRBD2 covers 13 bases. Trimming at V came to 2 bases and at J to 1 base, leaving 12 bases not matched to a gene. Looked up from germline, CDR1 is SGDLS and CDR2 is YYNGEE. The CDR3 consists of 20 residues. In DNA, the CDR3 is TGTGCCAGCAGCGTGTTACCCTGGACTAGCGGGAGAGGGTCCTACAATGAGCAGTTCTTC. Protein product: CASSVLPWTSGRGSYNEQFF.

The rearrangement joins TRBV7-2 to TRBJ2-7; 11 bases align to TRBD2. With V trimmed by 5 bases and J by 5 bases, 5 bases remained unmatched. Germline loops: CDR1 SGHTA, CDR2 FQGNSA. The CDR3 is 14 residues long. DNA of the CDR3: TGTGCCAGCAGCGGAACTAGCGGGAGCCACGAGCAGTACTTC. Protein product: CASSGTSGSHEQYF.

This clone was counted between two and nine times. The chain joins TRBV4-2 to TRBJ1-5; no definite D call. The V gene's germline CDR1 is LGHNA and CDR2 YNFKEQ. Trimming took off 4 bases at V and 1 base at J, with 11 bases between the two ends. This CDR3 is 15 amino acids long. DNA for the CDR3: TGTGCCAGCAGCCCACAGCGCCGGAGCAATCAGCCCCAGCATTTT. Amino acid sequence: CASSPQRRSNQPQHF.

The J gene is TRBJ2-3, the V gene TRBV27, with 13 bases lining up with TRBD2. CDR3 length equals 17 residues. V lost 4 bases to trimming and J lost 7 bases; unmatched junction nucleotides: 11. Germline CDR1 and CDR2: MNHEY and SMNVEV (reference sequence). CDR3 sequence reads: CASSSGLAGPGGYTQYF. CDR3 coding DNA: TGTGCCAGCAGTTCGGGACTAGCGGGACCAGGGGGGTATACGCAGTATTTT.

This clone came up many times. The chain recombines TRBV10-3 with TRBJ2-2; unclear D gene. This CDR3 is built from 14 residues. CDR1 and CDR2 from the germline V gene are ENHRY and SYGVKD. V dropped 5 bases and J dropped 2 bases, with 9 bases sitting between them. CDR3 DNA sequence: TGTGCCATCAGTCAAGAACTTAACACCGGGGAGCTGTTTTTT. As protein: CAISQELNTGELFF.

This clone has at least ten counts. The V and J genes are TRBV10-3 and TRBJ2-3, with unresolved D. V was pared by 7 bases and J by 2 bases, with 10 bases between. Germline V lookup: CDR1 ENHRY, CDR2 SYGVKD. The CDR3 totals 13 residues. The CDR3 coding sequence is TGTGCCATCACTGGATCGATCACAGATACGCAGTATTTT. Translation: CAITGSITDTQYF.

The V and J genes are TRBV14 and TRBJ2-5, with 9 bases that match TRBD1. CDR3 length: 14 amino acids. The germline CDR1 and CDR2 sequences are SGHDN and FVKESK. The V segment lost 4 bases and the J segment 3 bases; nucleotides outside the gene matches: 3. CDR3 nucleotide sequence: TGTGCCAGCAGCCTACAGGGGGCAAAAGAGACCCAGTACTTC. Its protein is CASSLQGAKETQYF.

V usage is TRBV6-5 and J usage is TRBJ1-1; TRBD1 might be the D (5 bases). Germline CDR1 is MNHEY and CDR2 is SVGAGI. V dropped 2 bases and J dropped 0 bases, with 10 bases sitting between them. The CDR3 has 15 residues. The CDR3 sequence: CASSYDSYLNTEAFF. The CDR3 DNA is TGTGCCAGCAGTTACGACAGTTACCTGAACACTGAAGCTTTCTTT.

In this sample, this clone turned up a few times. Being one base from a much bigger clone, this may be a read error. This rearrangement joins TRBV4-2 to TRBJ2-6; D is uncertain. Trimming pared 4 bases from V and 1 base from J, leaving 5 bases between. The germline V gene encodes CDR1 LGHNA and CDR2 YNFKEQ. The CDR3 totals 14 residues. CDR3 coding DNA: TGTGCCAGCAGCCGCCTATCTGGGGCCAACGTCCTGACTTTC. It is translated as CASSRLSGANVLTF.

This clone was counted only a few times. V is TRBV15 and J is TRBJ2-6, with D unresolved. The CDR3 sequence is 14 residues long. CDR1 LNHNV and CDR2 YYDKDF come from the germline V gene (reference sequence). The germline V and J ends were trimmed by 7 bases and 4 bases, with 11 bases remaining between them. CDR3 region: CATKHGLGANVLTF. Here the CDR3 DNA reads TGTGCCACCAAGCACGGGCTCGGGGCCAACGTCCTGACTTTC.

This clone was picked up a small number of times. The chain combines TRBV9 with TRBJ2-5, with 10 bases aligning to TRBD2. Germline CDR1 and CDR2: SGDLS and YYNGEE. Unmatched junction bases numbered 10, after V lost 6 bases and J lost 2 bases. The CDR3 is 16 amino acids. The DNA for the CDR3 is TGTGCCAGCACCGGTCCTAGCGGGAGCATTCAAGAGACCCAGTACTTC. Amino acid sequence: CASTGPSGSIQETQYF.